The subject of this entry is one TCR beta chain. Its specificity is unknown. The V end lost 5 bases, the J end lost 0 bases, and 13 bases lay between the germline ends. Germline assignment: CDR1 SGHTA and CDR2 FQGNSA. The CDR3 extends over 16 amino acids. Via MiXCR, TCRdb re-called the reads, giving one row per CDR3 protein. The sample includes 62,000 or so distinct CDR3 sequences, about 19% of them seen just once. This specimen belongs to a study of T cell repertoires in cytomegalovirus infection. Study summary: CMV epitopes, recently identified HLA-C-restricted and well-studied HLA-B-restricted, were used. Both CMV infection and a matching HLA type were indicated by public TCR beta signatures.

The study, taken as a whole, reports: The ex vivo response showed dominance by HLA-C-restricted CMV-specific TCR beta clonotypes. There were carriers of CMV plus the relevant HLA, and cumulative public TCR beta family frequency identified them.

The chain couples TRBV7-2 to TRBJ1-4, with a weak D call TRBD1 (5 bases). The origin of this receptor is a human donor in good health (CMV status not recorded). Some clones in this sample may be carry-over from other donors' samples. The sequences come from CD8+ T cells from cultured PBMCs, collected from culture after CMV antigen stimulation. Here the CDR3 DNA reads TGTGCCAGCAGCCCGAGGACATTCACAACTAATGAAAAACTGTTTTTT. It specifies CASSPRTFTTNEKLFF.